This TCR beta chain was obtained from a study of CXCR3-negative and CXCR3-positive naive CD8 T cells. Study-wide findings and caveats: Against CXCR3-negative naive cells, CXCR3-positive naive cells showed more hydrophobic TRB CDR3s. Memory CD8+ T cell repertoires were far less diverse than both naive subsets.

This CDR3 region has 15 residues. The germline V gene has CDR1 SGHKS and CDR2 YYEKEE (reference sequence). Libraries were UMI-labeled 5' RACE TRB cDNA. TCRdb reworked the 5' RACE reads into one entry per CDR3 protein, no DNA. This repertoire includes more than 65,000 distinct CDR3 sequences. As for this clonotype: What it recognizes is unknown.

The genes are TRBV5-5 and TRBJ2-7; TCRdb selects TRBD1, and the lack of DNA leaves this call unchecked. The material sequenced was naive CXCR3- CD8+ T cells from blood. Noted subset: CD45RO-CCR7+CD27+CD95- naive CD8+ T cells lacking CXCR3 (TNR3-). The TCR comes from a human donor in good health. Some clones in this sample may be carry-over from other donors' samples. CDR3 protein: CASSLEAGRSDEQYF.